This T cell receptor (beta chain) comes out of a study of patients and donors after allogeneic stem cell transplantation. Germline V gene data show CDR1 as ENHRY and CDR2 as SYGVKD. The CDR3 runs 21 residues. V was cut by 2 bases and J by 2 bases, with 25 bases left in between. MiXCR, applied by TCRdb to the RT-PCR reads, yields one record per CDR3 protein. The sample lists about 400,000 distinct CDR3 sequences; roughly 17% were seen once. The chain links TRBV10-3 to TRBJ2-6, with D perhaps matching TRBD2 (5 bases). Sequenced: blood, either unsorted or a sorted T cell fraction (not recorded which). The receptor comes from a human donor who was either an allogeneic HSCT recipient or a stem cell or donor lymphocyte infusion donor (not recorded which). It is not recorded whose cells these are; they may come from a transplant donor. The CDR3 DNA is TGTGCCATCAGTGAGCCCGACCCAGGTGGGAGAAGGTTTGCTGGGGCCAACGTCCTGACTTTC. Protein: CAISEPDPGGRRFAGANVLTF.